Below, 24 T cell receptor beta chains from the same sample are listed, as sequenced in a study of cytomegalovirus exposure and HLA in healthy donors. The study ran its PCR with 60 Vbeta and 13 Jbeta primers. Repertoires were generated with immunoSEQ multiplex PCR, while TCRdb's copy carries only in-frame clones and drops some. The sample records 95,000 to 150,000 clones, about 81% being singletons. The sequenced sample consisted of PBMCs. The receptors come from a middle-aged man in good health and CMV-seronegative.

V usage is TRBV4-3 and J usage is TRBJ2-1, with TRBD2 matching over 7 bases. V was pared by 0 bases and J by 2 bases, with 4 bases of the junction left unmatched. This CDR3 has 16 residues. Germline V lookup: CDR1 LGHNA, CDR2 YSLEER. Here the CDR3 reads CASSQEASGAYNEQFF. CDR3 DNA sequence: TGCGCCAGCAGCCAAGAGGCGAGCGGGGCCTACAATGAGCAGTTCTTC.

With respect to this clone: Other DNA variants within this sample encode the same CDR3. The CDR3 sequence is CASSRRPGGGGYTF. The CDR3 DNA reads TGTGCCAGCAGCCGCCGACCAGGGGGTGGTGGCTACACCTTC. The rearrangement links TRBV5-8 to TRBJ1-2; 7 nucleotides agree with TRBD1. Trimming removed 4 bases from V and 7 bases from J; junction bases left unmatched: 10. Germline-derived CDR1 and CDR2 are SGHTS and YDEGEE. This CDR3 comprises 14 residues.

This clone was seen once. The J gene is TRBJ1-1, the V gene TRBV5-1; maybe TRBD1 (5 bases). Germline lookup yields CDR1 SGHRS and CDR2 YFSETQ. Trimming pared 1 base from V and 4 bases from J, leaving 14 bases between. The CDR3 covers 15 residues. CDR3 sequence reads: CASSLPIVGGTEAFF. The CDR3 DNA reads as TGCGCCAGCAGCTTGCCGATCGTGGGGGGCACTGAAGCTTTCTTT.

The chain combines TRBV6-5 with TRBJ2-7, with 10 positions matching TRBD2. With 7 bases clipped from V and 3 bases from J, the junction kept 9 bases outside the gene matches. Germline loops: CDR1 MNHEY, CDR2 SVGAGI. There are 15 residues in the CDR3. The CDR3 bases are TGTGCCAGCACCCCCGTACTAGCGGGACGCTACGAGCAGTACTTC. The encoded protein is CASTPVLAGRYEQYF.

The chain recombines TRBV6-5 with TRBJ2-1, with D perhaps TRBD2 (6 bases). CDR3 size: 13 residues. V was clipped by 6 bases and J by 8 bases, with 14 bases between them. CDR1 and CDR2 (germline): MNHEY, SVGAGI. The CDR3 DNA reads TGTGCCAGCAGAAAACTGGGGGGACATGAGCAGTTCTTC. Its translation: CASRKLGGHEQFF.

The chain employs TRBV7-3 and TRBJ2-1; 7 bases map to TRBD2. This CDR3 region has 16 residues. Losses at the gene ends were 5 bases for V and 0 bases for J; bases not matched to a gene: 7. Germline lookup yields CDR1 SGHTA and CDR2 FQGTGA. CDR3 nucleotides: TGTGCCAGCAGCCCATCGCTAGCGGACTCCTACAATGAGCAGTTCTTC. This gives the protein CASSPSLADSYNEQFF.

This sequence joins TRBV28 and TRBJ2-5; TRBD2 aligns across 13 bases. This CDR3 is 19 amino acids long. Looked up from germline, CDR1 is MDHEN and CDR2 is SYDVKM. The trim removed 4 bases at V and 0 bases at J, leaving 11 bases unmatched. This chain's CDR3 is CASSSTPGTSGTYQETQYF. CDR3 nucleotide sequence: TGTGCCAGCAGTTCCACCCCCGGGACTAGCGGGACATACCAAGAGACCCAGTACTTC.

CDR3 residues: CAWRLSGAGAEQYF. Here the CDR3 DNA reads TGTGCCTGGAGGCTTAGCGGGGCGGGAGCCGAGCAGTACTTC. The chain employs TRBV30 and TRBJ2-7; 8 bases are shared with TRBD2. The germline V gene encodes CDR1 GTSNPN and CDR2 SVGIG (reference sequence). J was trimmed by 6 bases and V by 3 bases; bases with no gene match: 10. This CDR3 is built from 14 residues.

The chain couples TRBV9 to TRBJ1-4, with 7 bases aligning to TRBD1. This CDR3 spans 16 amino acids. With 2 bases clipped from V and 6 bases from J, the junction kept 10 bases outside the gene matches. Germline V lookup: CDR1 SGDLS, CDR2 YYNGEE. The CDR3 loop is CASSVYEGAVDEKLFF. The CDR3 DNA follows: TGTGCCAGCAGCGTTTACGAGGGGGCGGTTGATGAAAAACTGTTTTTT.

The chain links TRBV9 to TRBJ1-1; tentatively, D is TRBD1 (5 bases). The V gene lost 4 bases and the J gene lost 0 bases, with 10 bases spanning the gap. The CDR3 runs to 14 residues. The germline gives CDR1 SGDLS, CDR2 YYNGEE. The CDR3 region is CASSPSGVNTEAFF. CDR3 coding DNA: TGTGCCAGCAGCCCCTCGGGGGTGAACACTGAAGCTTTCTTT.

In nucleotides, the CDR3 is TGTGCCAGCAGCTCCAGAGAAGGGGGCGCAGAAAAACTGTTTTTT. Translated: CASSSREGGAEKLFF. The chain links TRBV9 to TRBJ1-4, with TRBD1 matching over 7 bases. Germline assignment: CDR1 SGDLS and CDR2 YYNGEE. This CDR3 is 15 amino acids long. V shed 4 bases, J shed 8 bases, and the junction held 11 bases outside the gene matches.

The rearrangement joins TRBV30 to TRBJ1-5; D might be TRBD1 (6 bases). The length of the CDR3 is 13 residues. Germline CDR1 and CDR2: GTSNPN and SVGIG (reference sequence). V was clipped by 5 bases and J by 4 bases, with 12 bases between them. The CDR3, as DNA: TGTGCCTGGGGGGGAGGGGGTAATCAGCCCCAGCATTTT. The encoded protein is CAWGGGGNQPQHF.

The V and J genes are TRBV19 and TRBJ2-1, with 7 bases that match TRBD1. The V and J ends lost 1 base and 7 bases, in that order; junction bases with no gene match: 10. The CDR3 length is 16 residues. Germline V gives CDR1 LNHDA, CDR2 SQIVND (reference sequence). The CDR3 DNA follows: TGTGCCAGTAGTATAGTTTTCTCGTTGGGACAGAATGAGCAGTTCTTC. Protein: CASSIVFSLGQNEQFF. Using reference TRBV19 and TRBJ2-1 for the parts outside the CDR3, the full variable domain is DGGITQSPKYLFRKEGQNVTLSCEQNLNHDAMYWYRQDPGQGLRLIYYSQIVNDFQKGDIAEGYSVSREKKESFPLTVTSAQKNPTAFYLCASSIVFSLGQNEQFFGPGTRLTVL.

This chain joins TRBV10-3 and TRBJ1-3; 7 bases match TRBD1. This CDR3 comprises 16 residues. Trimming cost V 4 bases and J 0 bases; bases outside gene matches: 6. The germline V gene encodes CDR1 ENHRY and CDR2 SYGVKD. The CDR3 DNA reads as TGTGCCATCAGTGTCAATCGGGACAGCTCTGGAAACACCATATATTTT. This gives the protein CAISVNRDSSGNTIYF.

This chain links TRBV6-4 with TRBJ2-1; TRBD1 might be the D (5 bases). The CDR3 is 14 amino acids. CDR1 MRHNA and CDR2 SNTAGT come from the germline V gene. V was trimmed by 3 bases and J by 7 bases, leaving 13 bases between them. The CDR3 sequence: CASSEHGARNEQFF. In DNA, the CDR3 is TGTGCCAGCAGTGAGCATGGGGCCAGGAATGAGCAGTTCTTC.

V and J are TRBV2 and TRBJ2-3, with TRBD2 matching 11 bases. This CDR3 is built from 14 residues. The ends lost 7 bases at V and 1 base at J; junction bases unmatched: 1. Germline V gene sequence: CDR1 SNHLY, CDR2 FYNNEI. CDR3 protein: CASKTSGGTDTQYF. In DNA, the CDR3 is TGTGCCAGCAAGACTAGCGGGGGCACAGATACGCAGTATTTT.

The genes are TRBV6-6 and TRBJ2-3; 8 bases are a match to TRBD2. V trimming: 5 bases; J trimming: 8 bases; junction bases outside the gene matches: 6. CDR1 is MNHNY, CDR2 SVGAGI, per germline (reference sequence). The CDR3 spans 13 residues. The CDR3 region has the DNA TGTGCCAGCAGTCTGCGGGAGGTCGGTACGCAGTATTTT. Encoded protein: CASSLREVGTQYF.

The J gene is TRBJ2-7, the V gene TRBV2; TRBD2 matches 12 bases. J lost 4 bases, V lost 6 bases, and 4 bases had no gene match. This CDR3 region has 14 residues. Germline V gene sequence: CDR1 SNHLY, CDR2 FYNNEI. The CDR3 loop is CASRPGLAGYEQYF. CDR3 in DNA: TGTGCCAGCAGGCCGGGACTAGCGGGTTACGAGCAGTACTTC.

This clone was detected once. J is TRBJ2-1 and V is TRBV20-1; TRBD2 aligns across 7 bases. Germline assignment: CDR1 DFQATT and CDR2 SNEGSKA (reference sequence). V dropped 0 bases and J dropped 15; count of bases not matched to a gene: 5. The CDR3 length is 11 residues. CDR3: CSAREREWPFF. The CDR3 region has the DNA TGCAGTGCTAGAGAGCGGGAGTGGCCGTTCTTC.

This chain joins TRBV2 and TRBJ2-7; D call uncertain. V was clipped by 4 bases and J by 5 bases, with 3 bases between them. The germline CDR1 and CDR2 sequences are SNHLY and FYNNEI. The CDR3 has 10 residues. For the CDR3, the DNA is TGTGCCAGCAGTGCAGACGAGCAGTACTTC. Its translation is CASSADEQYF.

This clone was observed a handful of times. The V and J genes are TRBV7-8 and TRBJ2-3; TRBD2 aligns across 7 bases. With 4 bases clipped from V and 2 bases from J, the junction kept 6 bases outside the gene matches. Germline V lookup: CDR1 SGHVS, CDR2 FQNEAQ. This CDR3 region has 15 residues. The CDR3 nucleotides are TGTGCCAGCAGCTCTAGAGGGACTAACACAGATACGCAGTATTTT. Its translation is CASSSRGTNTDTQYF.

The CDR3 DNA reads TGTGCCAGCAGTGAGCGCGGGGAGAGGGAGCTGTTTTTT. It translates to CASSERGERELFF. This chain joins TRBV6-1 and TRBJ2-2; a weak D match, TRBD2 (6 bases). Germline loops: CDR1 MNHNS, CDR2 SASEGT. The CDR3 totals 13 residues. V was pared by 3 bases and J by 9 bases, with 11 bases between.

The rearrangement joins TRBV5-8 to TRBJ2-7; the match to TRBD1 covers 12 bases. There are 15 residues in the CDR3. V dropped 6 bases and J dropped 2; count of bases not matched to a gene: 6. The germline V gene encodes CDR1 SGHTS and CDR2 YDEGEE. CDR3 bases: TGTGCCAGCATCATCCGGGACAGGGGGCCCTACGAGCAGTACTTC. This gives the protein CASIIRDRGPYEQYF.

The genes are TRBV20-1 and TRBJ1-5; D gene unclear. V was shortened by 5 bases and J by 11 bases, with 13 bases between the two germline ends. The CDR3 runs to 11 residues. Germline CDR1 is DFQATT and CDR2 is SNEGSKA (reference sequence). CDR3 loop: CSAGEITAQHF. As DNA, the CDR3 is TGCAGTGCTGGGGAGATCACGGCCCAGCATTTT.